This TCR beta chain originates from a study of neurological immune-mediated disorders. TCRdb recomputed calls from the 5' RACE reads with MiXCR, one row per CDR3 protein. Of around 130,000 distinct CDR3 sequences in the sample, about 3.2% were seen once. This clonotype has ten or more counts. Germline V gene data show CDR1 as MNHEY and CDR2 as SVGAGI. V lost 6 bases, J lost 8 bases, and 23 bases lay in between. This CDR3 is built from 15 residues. This receptor was taken from a woman aged 30 to 39 with multiple sclerosis. Sequencing was performed on PBMCs. The chain is built from TRBV6-5 and TRBJ2-7; weak D call: TRBD2 (5 bases). The DNA of the CDR3 is TGTGCCAGCAGCCCCCCGGACTCTCCGCCTCCGCAGCAGTACTTC. Translating it yields CASSPPDSPPPQQYF.